These 2 T cell receptor beta chains share one sample of origin, sequenced in a study of T cells in Graves' hyperthyroidism and ophthalmopathy (dated by TCRdb to the late 2010s). Libraries were made using multiplex PCR. Sequencer: Illumina HiSeq 2000. TCR beta CDR3 regions were amplified from RNA transcripts. The first round of RT-PCR for the TCR CDR3 was performed with the HTBI primer set and the Qiagen OneStep RT-PCR kit. Through fastp at Q25 and MiXCR, TCRdb rebuilt clones from the public reads, retaining in-frame beta chains. Under each unique CDR3 protein, matching rows form one entry showing the most common genes and DNA. Counted in this sample were under 400,000 distinct CDR3 sequences; 15% to 20% of them appeared once. The ten largest clones capture 15% of the sample. Specimen: blood. Source of these receptors: a middle-aged woman with Graves' ophthalmopathy.

This clonotype was counted only a few times. The chain joins TRBV13 to TRBJ2-7; 14 nucleotides align to TRBD2. This CDR3 spans 15 amino acids. CDR1 and CDR2 (germline): PRHDT, FYEKMQ (reference sequence). V shed 5 bases, J shed 6 bases, and the junction held 6 bases outside the gene matches. For the CDR3, the DNA is TGTGCCAGCAGCACCCGACTAGCGGGAGGGGTCGAGCAGTACTTC. Its protein product is CASSTRLAGGVEQYF.

This clonotype was detected many times. CDR3 protein: CSVVVGLNQPQHF. The CDR3 bases are TGCAGCGTTGTTGTGGGATTAAATCAGCCCCAGCATTTT. The V call is TRBV29-1, the J call TRBJ1-5; the D is unclear. CDR1 is SQVTM and CDR2 is ANQGSEA in the germline V gene. The length of the CDR3 is 13 residues. With 4 bases removed from V and 4 bases from J, the gap between germline ends came to 11 bases.